This TCR beta chain was recovered during a study of blood T cells in healthy people across ages. Alongside a J-beta primer mix, a sample-barcoded 5' primer served in a second PCR lasting about 7 to 11 cycles. TCRdb redid the calling of the 5' RACE reads with MiXCR, one entry per CDR3 protein. The sample yields around 670,000 distinct CDR3 sequences, about 28% seen once. V gave up 0 bases and J gave up 10 bases; unmatched junction bases: 14. The CDR3 is made up of 16 amino acids. CDR1 and CDR2 (germline): SGHTA, FQGNSA. The table lists this clonotype with many counts. Sequences were obtained from blood. This TCR derives from a woman of 80 years or more in good health. V usage is TRBV7-2 and J usage is TRBJ1-2; 7 bases fit TRBD1. The CDR3 sequence: CASSLASSGGLPAYTF. The CDR3 DNA follows: TGTGCCAGCAGCTTAGCGTCATCAGGGGGTTTACCAGCCTACACCTTC.